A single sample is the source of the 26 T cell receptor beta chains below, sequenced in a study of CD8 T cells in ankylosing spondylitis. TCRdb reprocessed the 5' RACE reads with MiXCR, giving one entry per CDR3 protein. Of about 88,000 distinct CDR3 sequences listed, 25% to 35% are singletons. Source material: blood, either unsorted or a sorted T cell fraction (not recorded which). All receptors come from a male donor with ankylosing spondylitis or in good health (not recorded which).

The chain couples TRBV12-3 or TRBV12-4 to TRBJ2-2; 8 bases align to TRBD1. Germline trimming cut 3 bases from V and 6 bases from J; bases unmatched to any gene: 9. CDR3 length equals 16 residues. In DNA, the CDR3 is TGTGCCAGCAGTTTCCCAGGGGGCGCGATTTCCGGGGAGCTGTTTTTT. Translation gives CASSFPGGAISGELFF.

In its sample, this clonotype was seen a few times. The CDR3 DNA is TGCGCCAGCAACCAGATGACTAGCGGATTAAGCACAGATACGCAGTATTTT. Its protein is CASNQMTSGLSTDTQYF. This chain joins TRBV4-1 and TRBJ2-3, with 9 bases that match TRBD2. The CDR3 spans 17 residues. Germline lookup yields CDR1 MGHRA and CDR2 YSYEKL. V was clipped by 7 bases and J by 0 bases; unmatched bases: 11.

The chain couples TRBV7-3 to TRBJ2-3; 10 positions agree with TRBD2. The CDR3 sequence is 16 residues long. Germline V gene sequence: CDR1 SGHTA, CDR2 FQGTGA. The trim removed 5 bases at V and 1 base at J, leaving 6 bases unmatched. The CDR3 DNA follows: TGTGCCAGCAGCCCCCCCGGGACTAGCGGCACAGATACGCAGTATTTT. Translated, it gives CASSPPGTSGTDTQYF.

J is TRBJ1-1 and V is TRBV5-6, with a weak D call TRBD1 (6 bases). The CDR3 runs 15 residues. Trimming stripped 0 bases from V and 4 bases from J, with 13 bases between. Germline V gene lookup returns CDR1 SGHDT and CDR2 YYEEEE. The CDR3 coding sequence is TGTGCCAGCAGCTTGGCCGGGGGGCGGGCCACTGAAGCTTTCTTT. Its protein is CASSLAGGRATEAFF.

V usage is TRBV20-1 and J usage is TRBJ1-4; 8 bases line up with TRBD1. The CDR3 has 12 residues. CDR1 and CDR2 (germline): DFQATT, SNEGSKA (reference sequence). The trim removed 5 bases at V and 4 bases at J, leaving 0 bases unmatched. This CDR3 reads CSADRGNEKLFF. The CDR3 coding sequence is TGCAGTGCTGACAGGGGTAATGAAAAACTGTTTTTT.

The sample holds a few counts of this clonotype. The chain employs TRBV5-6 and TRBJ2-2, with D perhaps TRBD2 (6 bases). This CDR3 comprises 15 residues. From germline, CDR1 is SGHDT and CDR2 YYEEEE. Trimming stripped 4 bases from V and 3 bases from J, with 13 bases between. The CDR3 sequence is CASSRPGLDTGELFF. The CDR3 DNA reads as TGTGCCAGCAGCCGACCGGGACTCGACACCGGGGAGCTGTTTTTT. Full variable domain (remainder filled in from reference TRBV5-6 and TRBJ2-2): DAGVTQSPTHLIKTRGQQVTLRCSPKSGHDTVSWYQQALGQGPQFIFQYYEEEERQRGNFPDRFSGHQFPNYSSELNVNALLLGDSALYLCASSRPGLDTGELFFGEGSRLTVL.

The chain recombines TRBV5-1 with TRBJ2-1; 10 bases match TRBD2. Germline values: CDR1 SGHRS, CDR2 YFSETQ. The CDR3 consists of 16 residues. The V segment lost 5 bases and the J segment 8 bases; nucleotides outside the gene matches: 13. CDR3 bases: TGCGCCAGCAGTCGAGCTGGGCTAGCGGGAGAAGATGAGCAGTTCTTC. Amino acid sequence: CASSRAGLAGEDEQFF.

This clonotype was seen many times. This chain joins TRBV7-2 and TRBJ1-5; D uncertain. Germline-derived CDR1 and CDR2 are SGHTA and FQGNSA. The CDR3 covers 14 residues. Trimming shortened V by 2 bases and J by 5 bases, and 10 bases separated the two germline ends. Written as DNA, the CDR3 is TGTGCCAGCAGCTTATACCGTGGGGATCAGCCCCAGCATTTT. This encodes CASSLYRGDQPQHF.

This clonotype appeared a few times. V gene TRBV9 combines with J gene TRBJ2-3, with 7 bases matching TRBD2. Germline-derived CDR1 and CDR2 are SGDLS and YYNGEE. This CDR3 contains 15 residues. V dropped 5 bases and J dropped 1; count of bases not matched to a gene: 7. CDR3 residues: CASRAWEGRTDTQYF. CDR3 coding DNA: TGTGCCAGCAGGGCATGGGAGGGACGCACAGATACGCAGTATTTT.

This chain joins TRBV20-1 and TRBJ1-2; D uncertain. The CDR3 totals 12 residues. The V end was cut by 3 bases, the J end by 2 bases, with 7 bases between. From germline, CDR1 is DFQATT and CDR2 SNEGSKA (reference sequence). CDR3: CSASTQNYGYTF. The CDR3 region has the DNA TGCAGTGCTAGCACACAGAACTATGGCTACACCTTC.

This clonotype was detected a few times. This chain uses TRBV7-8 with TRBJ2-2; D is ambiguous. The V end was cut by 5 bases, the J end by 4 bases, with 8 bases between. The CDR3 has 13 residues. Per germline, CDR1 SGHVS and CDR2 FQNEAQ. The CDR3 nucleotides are TGTGCCAGCAGCCTAATGGGCACCGGGGAGCTGTTTTTT. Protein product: CASSLMGTGELFF.

This CDR3 is CASSVATGQPQHF. In DNA form, the CDR3 reads TGTGCCAGCAGCGTAGCTACGGGGCAGCCCCAGCATTTT. The V call is TRBV9, the J call TRBJ1-5, with D uncertain. Trimming pared 0 bases from V and 7 bases from J, leaving 8 bases between. This CDR3 region has 13 residues. Germline values: CDR1 SGDLS, CDR2 YYNGEE.

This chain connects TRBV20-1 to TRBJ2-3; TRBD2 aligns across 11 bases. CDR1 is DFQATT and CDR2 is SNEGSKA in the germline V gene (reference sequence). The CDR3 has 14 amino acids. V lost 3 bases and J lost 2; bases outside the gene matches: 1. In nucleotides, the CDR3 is TGCAGTGCTAGGACTAGCGGGACCACAGATACGCAGTATTTT. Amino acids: CSARTSGTTDTQYF.

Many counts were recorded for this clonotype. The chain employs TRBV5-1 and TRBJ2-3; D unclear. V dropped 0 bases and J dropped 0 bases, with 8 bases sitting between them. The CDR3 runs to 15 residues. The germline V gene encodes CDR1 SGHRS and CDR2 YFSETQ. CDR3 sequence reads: CASSLDRMSTDTQYF. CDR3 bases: TGCGCCAGCAGCTTGGACCGAATGAGCACAGATACGCAGTATTTT.

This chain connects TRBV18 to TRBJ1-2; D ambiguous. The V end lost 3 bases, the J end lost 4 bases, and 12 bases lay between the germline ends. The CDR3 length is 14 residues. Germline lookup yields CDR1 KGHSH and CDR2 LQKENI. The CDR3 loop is CASSPTGESYGYTF. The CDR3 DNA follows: TGTGCCAGCTCACCTACCGGCGAGTCCTATGGCTACACCTTC. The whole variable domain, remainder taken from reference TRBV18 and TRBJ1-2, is NAGVMQNPRHLVRRRGQEARLRCSPMKGHSHVYWYRQLPEEGLKFMVYLQKENIIDESGMPKERFSAEFPKEGPSILRIQQVVRGDSAAYFCASSPTGESYGYTFGSGTRLTVV.

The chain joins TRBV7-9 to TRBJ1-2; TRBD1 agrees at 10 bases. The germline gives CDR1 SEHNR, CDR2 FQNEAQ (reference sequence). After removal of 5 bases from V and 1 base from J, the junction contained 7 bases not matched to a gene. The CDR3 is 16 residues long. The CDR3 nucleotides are TGTGCCAGCAGCAGCGAAGACAGGGGGCTTAACTATGGCTACACCTTC. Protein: CASSSEDRGLNYGYTF.

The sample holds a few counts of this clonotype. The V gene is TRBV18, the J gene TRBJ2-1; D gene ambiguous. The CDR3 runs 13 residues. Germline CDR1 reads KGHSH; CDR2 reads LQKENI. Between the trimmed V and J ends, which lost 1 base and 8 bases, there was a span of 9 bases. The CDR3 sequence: CASSPRSGHEQFF. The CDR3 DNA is TGTGCCAGCTCACCACGCTCGGGCCATGAGCAGTTCTTC.

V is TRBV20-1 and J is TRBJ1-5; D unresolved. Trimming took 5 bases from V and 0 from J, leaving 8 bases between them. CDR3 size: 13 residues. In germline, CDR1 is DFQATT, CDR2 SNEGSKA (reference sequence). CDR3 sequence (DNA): TGCAGTGCTGAGGGCGCTAGCAATCAGCCCCAGCATTTT. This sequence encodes CSAEGASNQPQHF.

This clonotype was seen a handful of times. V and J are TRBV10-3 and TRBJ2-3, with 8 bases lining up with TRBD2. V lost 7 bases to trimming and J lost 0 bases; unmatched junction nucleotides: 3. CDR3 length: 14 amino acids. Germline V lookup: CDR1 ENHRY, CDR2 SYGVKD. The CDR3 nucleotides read TGTGCCATCAAAGCGGGAGTTAGCACAGATACGCAGTATTTT. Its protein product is CAIKAGVSTDTQYF.

In nucleotides, the CDR3 is TGCGCCAGCAGCTCAGATATGAACACTGAAGCTTTCTTT. Its translation is CASSSDMNTEAFF. V and J are TRBV5-1 and TRBJ1-1; unclear D gene. The CDR3 extends over 13 amino acids. Germline assignment: CDR1 SGHRS and CDR2 YFSETQ. V lost 3 bases and J 0 bases, leaving 6 bases between the germline ends.

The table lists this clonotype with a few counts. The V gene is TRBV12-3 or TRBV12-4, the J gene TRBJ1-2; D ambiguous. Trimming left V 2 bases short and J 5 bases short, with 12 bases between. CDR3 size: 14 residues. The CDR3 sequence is CASSLMRGSYGYTF. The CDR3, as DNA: TGTGCCAGCAGTTTAATGAGAGGGAGTTATGGCTACACCTTC.

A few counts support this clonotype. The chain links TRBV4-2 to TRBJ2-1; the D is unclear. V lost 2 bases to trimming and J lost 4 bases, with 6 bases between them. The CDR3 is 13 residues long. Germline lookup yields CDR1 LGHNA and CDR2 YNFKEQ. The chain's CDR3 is CASSQRNYNEQFF. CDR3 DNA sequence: TGTGCCAGCAGCCAACGGAATTACAATGAGCAGTTCTTC.

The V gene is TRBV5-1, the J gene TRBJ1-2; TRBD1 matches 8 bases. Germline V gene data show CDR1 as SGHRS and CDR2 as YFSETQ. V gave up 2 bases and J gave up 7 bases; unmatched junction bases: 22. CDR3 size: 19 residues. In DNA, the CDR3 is TGCGCCAGCAGCTTATCTACGGGGCCTACAGGGGGAACCTTCGGTGGCTACACCTTC. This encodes CASSLSTGPTGGTFGGYTF.

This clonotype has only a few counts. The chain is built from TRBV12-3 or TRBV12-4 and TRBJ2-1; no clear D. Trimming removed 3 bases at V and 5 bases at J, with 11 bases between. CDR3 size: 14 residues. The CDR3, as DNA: TGTGCCAGCAGTTTTGCCGGAACAAACAATGAGCAGTTCTTC. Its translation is CASSFAGTNNEQFF.

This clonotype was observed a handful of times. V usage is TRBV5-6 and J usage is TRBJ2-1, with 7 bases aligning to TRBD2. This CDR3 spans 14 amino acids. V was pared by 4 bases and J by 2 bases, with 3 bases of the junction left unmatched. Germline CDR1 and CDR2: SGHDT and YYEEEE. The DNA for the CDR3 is TGTGCCAGCAGCCCGGGACTACCCTACAATGAGCAGTTCTTC. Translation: CASSPGLPYNEQFF.

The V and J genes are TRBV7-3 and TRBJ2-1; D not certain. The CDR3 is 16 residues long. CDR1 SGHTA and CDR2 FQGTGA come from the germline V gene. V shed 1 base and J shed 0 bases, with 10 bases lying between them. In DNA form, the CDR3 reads TGTGCCAGCAGCTTAATCGGTGGGTCCTCCTACAATGAGCAGTTCTTC. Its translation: CASSLIGGSSYNEQFF.